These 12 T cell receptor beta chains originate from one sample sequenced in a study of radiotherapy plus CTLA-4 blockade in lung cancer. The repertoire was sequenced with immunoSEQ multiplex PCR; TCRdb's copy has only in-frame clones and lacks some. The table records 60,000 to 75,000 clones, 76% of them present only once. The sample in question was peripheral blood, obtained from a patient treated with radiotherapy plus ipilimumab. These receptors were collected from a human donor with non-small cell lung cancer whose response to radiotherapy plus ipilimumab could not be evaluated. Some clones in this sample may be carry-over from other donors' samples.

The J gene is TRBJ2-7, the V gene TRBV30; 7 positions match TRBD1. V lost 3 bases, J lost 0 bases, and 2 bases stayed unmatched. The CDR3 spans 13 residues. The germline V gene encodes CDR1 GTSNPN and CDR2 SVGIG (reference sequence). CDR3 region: CAWSRDSSYEQYF. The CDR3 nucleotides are TGTGCCTGGAGCCGGGACAGCTCCTACGAGCAGTACTTC.

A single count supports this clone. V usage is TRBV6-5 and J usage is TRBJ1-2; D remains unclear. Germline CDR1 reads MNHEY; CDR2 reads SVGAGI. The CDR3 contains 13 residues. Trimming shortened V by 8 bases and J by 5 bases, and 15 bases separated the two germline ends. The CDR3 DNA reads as TGTGCCAGCTGCTTACGGGAGCCTTATGGCTACACCTTC. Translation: CASCLREPYGYTF.

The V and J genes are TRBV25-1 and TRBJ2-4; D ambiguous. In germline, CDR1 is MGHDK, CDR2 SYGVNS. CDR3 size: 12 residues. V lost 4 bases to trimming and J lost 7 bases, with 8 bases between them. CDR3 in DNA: TGTGCCAGCAGTGCCTCACTCAACATTCAGTACTTC. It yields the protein CASSASLNIQYF.

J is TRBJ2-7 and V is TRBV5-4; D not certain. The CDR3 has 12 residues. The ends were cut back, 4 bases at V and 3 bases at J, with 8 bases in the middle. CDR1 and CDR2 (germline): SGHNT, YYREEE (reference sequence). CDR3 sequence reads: CASSARDYEQYF. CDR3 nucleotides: TGTGCCAGCAGCGCCCGAGACTACGAGCAGTACTTC.

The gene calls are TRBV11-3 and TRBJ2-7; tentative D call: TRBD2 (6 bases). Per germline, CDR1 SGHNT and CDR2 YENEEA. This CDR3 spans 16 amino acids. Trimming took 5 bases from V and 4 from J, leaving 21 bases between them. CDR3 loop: CASSAGGAGRSYEQYF. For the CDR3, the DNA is TGTGCCAGCAGCGCCGGCGGGGCAGGGCGATCGTACGAGCAGTACTTC.

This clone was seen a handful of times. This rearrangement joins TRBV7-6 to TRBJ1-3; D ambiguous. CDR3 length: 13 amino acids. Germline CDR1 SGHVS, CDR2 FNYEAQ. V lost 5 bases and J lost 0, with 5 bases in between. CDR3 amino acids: CASSVSSGNTIYF. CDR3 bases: TGTGCCAGCAGCGTTAGCTCTGGAAACACCATATATTTT.

CDR3 bases: TGTGCCAGCAGCCGAACCGGGACAGCACAAGAGACCCAGTACTTC. Amino acids: CASSRTGTAQETQYF. The chain links TRBV7-9 to TRBJ2-5; 7 bases are shared with TRBD1. The CDR3 is 15 residues long. Germline assignment: CDR1 SEHNR and CDR2 FQNEAQ (reference sequence). With 5 bases clipped from V and 2 bases from J, the junction kept 8 bases outside the gene matches.

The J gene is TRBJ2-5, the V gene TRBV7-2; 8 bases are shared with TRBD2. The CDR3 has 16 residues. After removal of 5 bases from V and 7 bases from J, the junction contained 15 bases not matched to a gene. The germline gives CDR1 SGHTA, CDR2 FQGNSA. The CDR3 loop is CASSPRGLERPGTQYF. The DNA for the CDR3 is TGTGCCAGCAGCCCGCGGGGACTAGAAAGGCCAGGGACCCAGTACTTC.

The CDR3 region is CATSRAPRGPTYEQYF. CDR3 DNA sequence: TGTGCCACCAGCAGAGCCCCCAGGGGGCCCACCTACGAGCAGTACTTC. The rearrangement links TRBV15 to TRBJ2-7, with 8 bases identical to TRBD1. This CDR3 contains 16 residues. The V and J ends lost 1 base and 2 bases, in that order; junction bases with no gene match: 7. Per germline, CDR1 LNHNV and CDR2 YYDKDF (reference sequence).

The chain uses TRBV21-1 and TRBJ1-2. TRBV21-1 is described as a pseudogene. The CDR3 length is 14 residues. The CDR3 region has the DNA TGTGCCAGCAGCCCGGGTCTCGCCCTCTATGGCTACACCTTC. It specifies CASSPGLALYGYTF.

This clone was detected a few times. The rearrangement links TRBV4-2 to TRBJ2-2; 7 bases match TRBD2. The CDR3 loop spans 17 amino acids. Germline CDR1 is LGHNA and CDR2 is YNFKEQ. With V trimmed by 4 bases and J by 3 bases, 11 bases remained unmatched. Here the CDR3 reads CASSLDAGTTYTGELFF. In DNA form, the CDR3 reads TGTGCCAGCAGCCTCGACGCCGGGACTACTTACACCGGGGAGCTGTTTTTT.

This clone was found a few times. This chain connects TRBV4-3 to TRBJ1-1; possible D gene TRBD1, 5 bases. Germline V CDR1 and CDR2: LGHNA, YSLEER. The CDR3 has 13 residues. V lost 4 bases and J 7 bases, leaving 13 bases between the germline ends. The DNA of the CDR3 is TGCGCCAGCAGCCGCGGCAGGGTTGGTGAAGCTTTCTTT. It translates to CASSRGRVGEAFF.